Shown below are 15 T cell receptor beta chains from a single sample sequenced in a study of T cell responses to AZD1222 COVID-19 vaccine. Here immunoSEQ multiplex PCR was the method, and the copy in TCRdb shows in-frame clones only, minus some. The data show about 80,000 clones, with about 85% seen just once and roughly 23% held by the top ten. This sample comprised peripheral blood, obtained on day 0 of AZD1222 vaccination. All receptors come from an adult in good health.

The V and J genes are TRBV18 and TRBJ2-3; 13 bases line up with TRBD2. The CDR3 has 15 amino acids. The junction had 6 bases not matched to a gene; V was cut back by 8 bases and J by 4 bases. Germline CDR1 is KGHSH and CDR2 is LQKENI. CDR3 DNA sequence: TGTGCCAGCACAACTAGCGGGAGGGGGCCAGATACGCAGTATTTT. Protein: CASTTSGRGPDTQYF.

The genes are TRBV30 and TRBJ1-1; D remains ambiguous. V lost 2 bases, J lost 1 base, and 17 bases lay in between. The CDR3 contains 16 residues. Germline loops: CDR1 GTSNPN, CDR2 SVGIG (reference sequence). CDR3 region: CAWSSTPGNRNTEAFF. As DNA, the CDR3 is TGTGCCTGGAGTAGTACCCCGGGAAATAGGAACACTGAAGCTTTCTTT.

This chain connects TRBV19 to TRBJ2-7; D remains unclear. Germline lookup yields CDR1 LNHDA and CDR2 SQIVND (reference sequence). This CDR3 comprises 14 residues. Trimming took 6 bases from V and 2 from J, leaving 14 bases between them. The CDR3 sequence is CASSSGDAAYEQYF. For the CDR3, the DNA is TGTGCCAGTAGCTCAGGAGACGCCGCCTACGAGCAGTACTTC. Together with reference TRBV19 and TRBJ2-7, the CDR3 gives the full variable domain: DGGITQSPKYLFRKEGQNVTLSCEQNLNHDAMYWYRQDPGQGLRLIYYSQIVNDFQKGDIAEGYSVSREKKESFPLTVTSAQKNPTAFYLCASSSGDAAYEQYFGPGTRLTVT.

V is TRBV5-4 and J is TRBJ2-1, with 8 bases matching TRBD2. CDR3 length equals 16 residues. V gave up 4 bases and J gave up 5 bases; unmatched junction bases: 11. The germline V gene has CDR1 SGHNT and CDR2 YYREEE (reference sequence). As DNA, the CDR3 is TGTGCCAGCAGCCTTACCCCCGGACTAGCTCACAATGAGCAGTTCTTC. This translates into CASSLTPGLAHNEQFF.

The chain links TRBV19 to TRBJ2-3; no clear D gene. Trimming removed 4 bases from V and 6 bases from J, with 5 bases in between. CDR1 is LNHDA and CDR2 is SQIVND in the germline V gene (reference sequence). CDR3 length equals 11 residues. CDR3 bases: TGTGCCAGTAGTAGCCGTGATACGCAGTATTTT. Encoded protein: CASSSRDTQYF. Complete variable domain (other parts from reference TRBV19 and TRBJ2-3): DGGITQSPKYLFRKEGQNVTLSCEQNLNHDAMYWYRQDPGQGLRLIYYSQIVNDFQKGDIAEGYSVSREKKESFPLTVTSAQKNPTAFYLCASSSRDTQYFGPGTRLTVL.

The gene calls are TRBV7-2 and TRBJ1-6; 7 bases are a match to TRBD1. The germline V gene encodes CDR1 SGHTA and CDR2 FQGNSA. V shed 5 bases and J 13 bases; nucleotides not matched to a gene: 14. The CDR3 is made up of 15 amino acids. CDR3 DNA sequence: TGTGCCAGCAGCGACTTCGGACAGGTTCAGGTCCCCCTCCACTTT. This sequence encodes CASSDFGQVQVPLHF.

The V call is TRBV6-5, the J call TRBJ1-2; 7 bases agree with TRBD1. This CDR3 region has 14 residues. V dropped 2 bases and J dropped 5; count of bases not matched to a gene: 5. Germline CDR1 and CDR2: MNHEY and SVGAGI. CDR3 DNA sequence: TGTGCCAGCAGTTACGACAGGGTAAATTATGGCTACACCTTC. This sequence encodes CASSYDRVNYGYTF.

The V and J genes are TRBV14 and TRBJ1-2; no clear D gene. Looked up from germline, CDR1 is SGHDN and CDR2 is FVKESK. The CDR3 totals 12 residues. V gave up 0 bases and J gave up 5 bases, with 4 bases separating them. CDR3 loop: CASSQDWYGYTF. Written as DNA, the CDR3 is TGTGCCAGCAGCCAAGATTGGTATGGCTACACCTTC.

The chain is built from TRBV19 and TRBJ1-2, with D unclear. Trimming left V 5 bases short and J 0 bases short, with 16 bases between. Germline CDR1 reads LNHDA; CDR2 reads SQIVND (reference sequence). The CDR3 has 16 residues. CDR3: CASSSTGVHPNYGYTF. In DNA, the CDR3 is TGTGCCAGTAGTTCCACCGGAGTACACCCTAACTATGGCTACACCTTC.

This rearrangement joins TRBV19 to TRBJ2-1; 7 bases are shared with TRBD2. Germline V gene data show CDR1 as LNHDA and CDR2 as SQIVND (reference sequence). The J segment lost 9 bases and the V segment lost 5 bases, leaving 16 bases of the junction unmatched. This CDR3 has 16 residues. The CDR3 DNA is TGTGCCAGTAGTCTTGGCGGGAGTCGTCCGGTGACTGAGCAGTTCTTC. This translates into CASSLGGSRPVTEQFF.

This clone was found a few times. This chain uses TRBV4-1 with TRBJ1-5; D gene unclear. The V end lost 1 base, the J end lost 5 bases, and 12 bases lay between the germline ends. The CDR3 length is 15 residues. The germline gives CDR1 MGHRA, CDR2 YSYEKL. In DNA form, the CDR3 reads TGCGCCAGCAGCCAAGTTTTGGCGGTCGATCAGCCCCAGCATTTT. Its protein product is CASSQVLAVDQPQHF.

The gene calls are TRBV2 and TRBJ1-5, with D maybe TRBD1 (5 bases). The V gene lost 5 bases and the J gene lost 4 bases, with 12 bases spanning the gap. Germline loops: CDR1 SNHLY, CDR2 FYNNEI. The CDR3 is made up of 14 amino acids. CDR3 in amino acids: CASSLADSNQPQHF. CDR3 DNA sequence: TGTGCCAGCAGTCTCGCTGACAGTAATCAGCCCCAGCATTTT.

In its sample, this clone was seen once. The chain uses TRBV2 and TRBJ2-2, with D possibly matching TRBD2 (6 bases). Germline loops: CDR1 SNHLY, CDR2 FYNNEI. The CDR3 spans 14 residues. Deletions cut 5 bases from V and 6 bases from J, with 13 bases between. CDR3 sequence: CASSSLGGSGELFF. The DNA for the CDR3 is TGTGCCAGCAGTTCACTAGGAGGGTCCGGGGAGCTGTTTTTT. The full variable domain, rest sourced from reference TRBV2 and TRBJ2-2, is EPEVTQTPSHQVTQMGQEVILRCVPISNHLYFYWYRQILGQKVEFLVSFYNNEISEKSEIFDDQFSVERPDGSNFTLKIRSTKLEDSAMYFCASSSLGGSGELFFGEGSRLTVL.

The chain recombines TRBV11-2 with TRBJ2-7; D is unclear. In germline, CDR1 is SGHAT, CDR2 FQNNGV. CDR3 length: 16 residues. V was shortened by 1 base and J by 2 bases, with 15 bases between the two germline ends. Here the CDR3 DNA reads TGTGCCAGCAGCTTAGTTGCGAGCAAACCCCCCTACGAGCAGTACTTC. Its protein product is CASSLVASKPPYEQYF. Drawing the rest from reference TRBV11-2 and TRBJ2-7, the complete variable domain is EAGVAQSPRYKIIEKRQSVAFWCNPISGHATLYWYQQILGQGPKLLIQFQNNGVVDDSQLPKDRFSAERLKGVDSTLKIQPAKLEDSAVYLCASSLVASKPPYEQYFGPGTRLTVT.

The chain is built from TRBV7-3 and TRBJ2-1; 7 bases map to TRBD1. The trim removed 4 bases at V and 3 bases at J, leaving 6 bases unmatched. The CDR3 runs 15 residues. The V gene's germline CDR1 is SGHTA and CDR2 FQGTGA. For the CDR3, the DNA is TGTGCCAGCAGCTCCACAGGGGATAGCTACAATGAGCAGTTCTTC. It specifies CASSSTGDSYNEQFF.